The rows below give T cell receptor beta chains drawn from one sample of a study of blood T cell repertoires in COVID-19. Assay: immunoSEQ multiplex PCR; the TCRdb copy retains only in-frame clones and omits some. The sample carries fewer than 350,000 clones, approximately 86% recorded once. Source material: peripheral blood. The receptors were gathered from a woman in her 70s with COVID-19, enrolled during active disease. Both conserved end residues are part of each CDR3. The order of the fields is D gene, V gene, J gene, clone size, CDR3 protein, CDR3 DNA. D genes are given only for firm matches. Clone size is shown for a subset of rows, as once, few, many or a class of expanded clone.

>NA|TRBV28|TRBJ1-6|few
CASSLDSDSYRYSPLHF
TGTGCCAGCAGTTTAGATTCGGACAGCTACCGATATTCACCCCTCCACTTT
>TRBD1|TRBV2|TRBJ1-1|once
CASSLTGPTEAFF
TGTGCCAGCAGCTTGACAGGGCCCACTGAAGCTTTCTTT
>TRBD1|TRBV5-8|TRBJ1-2|NA
CASSLGGTENGYTF
TGTGCCAGCAGCTTGGGAGGGACAGAAAATGGCTACACCTTC
>TRBD1|TRBV19|TRBJ1-1|few
CASSMGQGRPTEAFF
TGTGCCAGTAGTATGGGACAGGGTCGCCCCACTGAAGCTTTCTTT
>NA|TRBV11-2|TRBJ1-6|NA
CASSLVRGPYNSPLHF
TGTGCCAGCAGCTTAGTAAGGGGTCCCTATAATTCACCCCTCCACTTT
>NA|TRBV3-1/TRBV3-2|TRBJ2-5|NA
CASRSQGGETQYF
TGTGCCAGCCGCAGCCAAGGAGGAGAGACCCAGTACTTC
>NA|TRBV5-1|TRBJ2-7|NA
CASSLTPGAVYEQYF
TGCGCCAGCAGCTTAACACCAGGGGCTGTCTACGAGCAGTACTTC
>NA|TRBV10-2|TRBJ1-5|many
CASSEWAGMGNQPQHF
TGCGCCAGCAGTGAGTGGGCAGGGATGGGCAATCAGCCCCAGCATTTT
>NA|TRBV28|TRBJ2-4|NA
CASSSRPQGLHVIQYF
TGTGCCAGCAGTTCCAGACCTCAGGGGTTGCATGTCATTCAGTACTTC
>TRBD1|TRBV10-1|TRBJ1-2|NA
CASILRTGGFSSNYGYTF
TGCGCCAGCATTTTGAGGACAGGGGGATTTTCCTCTAACTATGGCTACACCTTC
>NA|TRBV28|TRBJ1-2|NA
CASSPLSGSLSYTF
TGTGCCAGCAGCCCACTATCCGGGTCCCTAAGCTACACCTTC
>TRBD2|TRBV7-3|TRBJ2-1|NA
CASSSRGSSYNEQFF
TGTGCCAGCAGTTCGCGGGGGAGCTCCTACAATGAGCAGTTCTTC
>NA|TRBV29-1|TRBJ2-5|NA
CSVVGERETQYF
TGCAGCGTTGTTGGTGAGAGGGAGACCCAGTACTTC
>TRBD1|TRBV9|TRBJ1-3|NA
CASSVEGIRGHGNTIYF
TGTGCCAGCAGCGTGGAGGGGATCAGGGGGCATGGAAACACCATATATTTT
>NA|TRBV10-3|TRBJ2-7|NA
CAASEDRFPYEQYF
TGTGCCGCCAGCGAAGACCGGTTTCCCTACGAGCAGTACTTC